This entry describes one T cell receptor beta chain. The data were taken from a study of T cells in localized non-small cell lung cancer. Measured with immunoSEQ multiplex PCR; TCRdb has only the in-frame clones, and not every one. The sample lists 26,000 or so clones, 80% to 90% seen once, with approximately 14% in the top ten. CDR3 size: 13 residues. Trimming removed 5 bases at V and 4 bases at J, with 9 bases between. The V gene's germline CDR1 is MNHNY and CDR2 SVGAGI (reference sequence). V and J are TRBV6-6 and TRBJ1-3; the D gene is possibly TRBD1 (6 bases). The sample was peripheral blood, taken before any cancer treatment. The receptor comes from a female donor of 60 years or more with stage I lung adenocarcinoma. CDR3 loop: CASSAGVGNTIYF. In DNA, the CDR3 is TGTGCCAGCAGTGCAGGGGTCGGAAACACCATATATTTT.